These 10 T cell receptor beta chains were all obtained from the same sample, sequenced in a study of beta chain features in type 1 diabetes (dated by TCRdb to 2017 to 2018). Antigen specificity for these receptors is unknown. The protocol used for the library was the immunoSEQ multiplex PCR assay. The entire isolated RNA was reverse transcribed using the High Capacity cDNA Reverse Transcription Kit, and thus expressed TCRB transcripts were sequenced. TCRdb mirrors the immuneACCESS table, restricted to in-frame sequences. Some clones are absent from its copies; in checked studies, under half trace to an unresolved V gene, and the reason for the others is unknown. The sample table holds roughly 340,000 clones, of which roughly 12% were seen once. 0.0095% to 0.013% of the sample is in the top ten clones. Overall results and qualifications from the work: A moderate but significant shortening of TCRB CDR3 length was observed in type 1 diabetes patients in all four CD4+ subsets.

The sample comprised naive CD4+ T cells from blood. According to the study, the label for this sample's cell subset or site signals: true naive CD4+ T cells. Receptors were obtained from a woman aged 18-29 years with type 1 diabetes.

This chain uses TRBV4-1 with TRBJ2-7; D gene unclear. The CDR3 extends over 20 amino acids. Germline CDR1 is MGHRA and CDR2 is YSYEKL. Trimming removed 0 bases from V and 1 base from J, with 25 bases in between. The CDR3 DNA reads TGCGCCAGCAGCCAAGAACCGCCAGAAGGCCCTTTTCGGCGGTCCTACGAGCAGTACTTC. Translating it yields CASSQEPPEGPFRRSYEQYF.

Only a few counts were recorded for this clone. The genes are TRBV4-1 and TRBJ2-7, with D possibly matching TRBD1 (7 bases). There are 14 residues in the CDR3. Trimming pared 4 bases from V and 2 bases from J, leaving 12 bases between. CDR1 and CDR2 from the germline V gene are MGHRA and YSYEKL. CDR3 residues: CASSRSRGAYEQYF. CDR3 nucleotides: TGCGCCAGCAGCCGATCCAGGGGGGCCTACGAGCAGTACTTC.

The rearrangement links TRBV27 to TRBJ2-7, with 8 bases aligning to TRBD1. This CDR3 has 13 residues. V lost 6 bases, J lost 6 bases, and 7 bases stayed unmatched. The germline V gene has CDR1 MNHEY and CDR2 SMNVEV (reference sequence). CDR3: CASRTGTGTEQYF. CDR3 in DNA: TGTGCCAGCAGGACAGGGACAGGTACCGAGCAGTACTTC.

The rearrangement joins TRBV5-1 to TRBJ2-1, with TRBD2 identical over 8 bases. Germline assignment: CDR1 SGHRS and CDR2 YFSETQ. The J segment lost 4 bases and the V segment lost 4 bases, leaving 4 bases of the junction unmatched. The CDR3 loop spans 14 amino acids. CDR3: CASSTGLAYNEQFF. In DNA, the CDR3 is TGCGCCAGCAGCACCGGACTAGCATACAATGAGCAGTTCTTC.

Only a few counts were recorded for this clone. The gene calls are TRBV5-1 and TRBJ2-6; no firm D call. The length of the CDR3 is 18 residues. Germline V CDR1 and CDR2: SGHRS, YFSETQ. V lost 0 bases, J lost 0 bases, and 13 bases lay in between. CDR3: CASSLVGELLSGANVLTF. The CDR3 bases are TGCGCCAGCAGCTTGGTCGGTGAACTACTCTCTGGGGCCAACGTCCTGACTTTC.

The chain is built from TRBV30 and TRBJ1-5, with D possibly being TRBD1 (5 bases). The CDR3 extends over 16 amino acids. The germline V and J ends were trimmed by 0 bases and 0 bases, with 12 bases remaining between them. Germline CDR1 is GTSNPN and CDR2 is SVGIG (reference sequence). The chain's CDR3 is CAWSVRGGFSNQPQHF. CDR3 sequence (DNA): TGTGCCTGGAGTGTACGTGGGGGGTTTAGCAATCAGCCCCAGCATTTT.

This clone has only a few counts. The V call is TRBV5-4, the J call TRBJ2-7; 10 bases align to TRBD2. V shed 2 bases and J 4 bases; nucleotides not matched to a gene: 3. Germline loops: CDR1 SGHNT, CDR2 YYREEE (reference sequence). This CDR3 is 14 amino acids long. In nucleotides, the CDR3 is TGTGCCAGCAGCTTAGCGGGAGGGCAATACGAGCAGTACTTC. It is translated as CASSLAGGQYEQYF. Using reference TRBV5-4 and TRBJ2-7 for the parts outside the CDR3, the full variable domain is ETGVTQSPTHLIKTRGQQVTLRCSSQSGHNTVSWYQQALGQGPQFIFQYYREEENGRGNFPPRFSGLQFPNYSSELNVNALELDDSALYLCASSLAGGQYEQYFGPGTRLTVT.

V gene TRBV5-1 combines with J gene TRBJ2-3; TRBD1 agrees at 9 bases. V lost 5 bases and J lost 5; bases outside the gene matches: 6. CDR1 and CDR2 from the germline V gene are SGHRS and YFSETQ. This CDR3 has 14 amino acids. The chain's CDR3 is CASSTGGAVDTQYF. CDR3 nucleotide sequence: TGCGCCAGCAGTACAGGGGGCGCGGTAGATACGCAGTATTTT.

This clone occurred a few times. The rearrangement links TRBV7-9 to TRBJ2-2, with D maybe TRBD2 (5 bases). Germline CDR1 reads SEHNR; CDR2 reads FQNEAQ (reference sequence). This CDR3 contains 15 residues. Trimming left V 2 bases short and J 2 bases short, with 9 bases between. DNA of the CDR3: TGTGCCAGCAGCTTAACGGGGAGTAACACCGGGGAGCTGTTTTTT. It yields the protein CASSLTGSNTGELFF. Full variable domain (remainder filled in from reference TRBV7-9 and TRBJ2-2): DTGVSQNPRHKITKRGQNVTFRCDPISEHNRLYWYRQTLGQGPEFLTYFQNEAQLEKSRLLSDRFSAERPKGSFSTLEIQRTEQGDSAMYLCASSLTGSNTGELFFGEGSRLTVL.

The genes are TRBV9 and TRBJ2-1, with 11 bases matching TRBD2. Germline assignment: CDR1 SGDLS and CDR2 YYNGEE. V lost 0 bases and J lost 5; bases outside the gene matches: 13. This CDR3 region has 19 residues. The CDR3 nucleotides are TGTGCCAGCAGCGTAGTGGGTAGGGGAGGGACTAGCGGTAACAATGAGCAGTTCTTC. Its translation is CASSVVGRGGTSGNNEQFF.